A selection of T cell receptor beta chains follows, all from one sample in a study of blood T cells in healthy people across ages. TCRdb re-called the 5' RACE reads through MiXCR, storing one row per CDR3 protein. The table lists about 1 million distinct CDR3 sequences, over 35% of them singletons. The sequenced sample consisted of blood. The receptors shown here come from a woman between 55 and 75 years old in good health. CDR3s include the opening cysteine and the closing phenylalanine or tryptophan. D genes are given only for firm matches. The listing skips clone size in some rows; elsewhere it reads once, few, many or a size class.

clone_size | j_call | v_call | d_call | cdr3_aa | cdr3_nt
few | TRBJ1-5 | TRBV3-1 | TRBD1 | CASSQGQGVYQPQHF | TGTGCCAGCAGCCAGGGACAGGGGGTTTACCAGCCCCAGCATTTT
NA | TRBJ2-1 | TRBV7-2 | NA | CASSLVGVHSYNEQFF | TGTGCCAGCAGCTTAGTAGGGGTTCACTCCTACAATGAGCAGTTCTTC
few | TRBJ2-5 | TRBV7-9 | TRBD2 | CASSLVGSGRPGETQYF | TGTGCCAGCAGCTTAGTTGGTAGCGGGAGGCCTGGAGAGACCCAGTACTTC
NA | TRBJ2-7 | TRBV20-1 | NA | CSARDRLGAGWDEQYF | TGCAGTGCTAGAGACCGCTTGGGGGCAGGGTGGGACGAGCAGTACTTC
NA | TRBJ2-5 | TRBV10-2 | TRBD2 | CASSERRLAGGRSETQYF | TGCGCCAGCAGTGAGCGGAGACTAGCGGGAGGGAGATCAGAGACCCAGTACTTC
few | TRBJ2-2 | TRBV7-9 | TRBD1 | CASSLLGQGNTGELFF | TGTGCCAGCAGCTTACTGGGACAGGGCAACACCGGGGAGCTGTTTTTT
NA | TRBJ2-5 | TRBV9 | NA | CASSPMDGSGETQYF | TGTGCCAGCAGCCCGATGGACGGGAGCGGAGAGACCCAGTACTTC
NA | TRBJ2-1 | TRBV7-9 | NA | CASSPVGRINEQFF | TGTGCCAGCAGTCCGGTTGGCAGGATCAATGAGCAGTTCTTC
NA | TRBJ2-5 | TRBV20-1 | TRBD1 | CSARETGFVVETQYF | TGCAGTGCTAGAGAGACAGGGTTCGTCGTAGAGACCCAGTACTTC
NA | TRBJ2-7 | TRBV6-2/TRBV6-3 | NA | CASNPQRASYEQYF | TGTGCCAGCAACCCACAGCGGGCCTCCTACGAGCAGTACTTC
NA | TRBJ1-6 | TRBV4-1 | TRBD1 | CASSRKAGGNSPLHF | TGCGCCAGCAGCCGAAAGGCAGGGGGTAATTCACCCCTCCACTTT
NA | TRBJ2-5 | TRBV24-1 | TRBD2 | CATSDGPGLDKTQYF | TGTGCCACCAGTGATGGCCCCGGACTAGATAAGACCCAGTACTTC
NA | TRBJ1-2 | TRBV12-3/TRBV12-4 | NA | CASSLERVSGYTF | TGTGCCAGCAGTTTAGAGAGGGTTTCGGGCTACACCTTC
NA | TRBJ2-1 | TRBV15 | NA | CATSGGTVSYEQFF | TGTGCCACCAGCGGAGGGACGGTCTCCTACGAGCAGTTCTTC
NA | TRBJ2-6 | TRBV6-6 | NA | CASTELGGAGANVLTF | TGTGCCAGCACGGAGTTGGGCGGTGCTGGGGCCAACGTCCTGACTTTC
NA | TRBJ2-1 | TRBV13 | TRBD1 | CASSPTGATGTNEQFF | TGTGCCAGCAGCCCGACAGGGGCGACGGGGACCAATGAGCAGTTCTTC
NA | TRBJ2-3 | TRBV5-4 | NA | CASSLGSGGTLTDTQYF | TGTGCCAGCAGCTTGGGGTCGGGCGGGACTCTCACAGATACGCAGTATTTT
NA | TRBJ2-3 | TRBV19 | TRBD2 | CASSISSGSADTQYF | TGTGCCAGTAGTATATCTAGCGGGAGCGCAGATACGCAGTATTTT
NA | TRBJ2-7 | TRBV6-5 | TRBD1 | CASSSSGQRYEQYF | TGTGCCAGCAGTTCCTCGGGACAGCGCTACGAGCAGTACTTC
few | TRBJ2-7 | TRBV7-9 | TRBD2 | CASSSTGIAGLSYEQYF | TGTGCCAGCAGCTCCACCGGGATAGCGGGACTCTCCTACGAGCAGTACTTC
once | TRBJ2-1 | TRBV25-1 | NA | CASDHTGTGEQFF | TGTGCCAGCGATCATACAGGGACCGGTGAGCAGTTCTTC
few | TRBJ2-1 | TRBV6-5 | TRBD1 | CASSDRDRVWEQFF | TGTGCCAGCAGCGACCGGGACAGGGTCTGGGAGCAGTTCTTC
NA | TRBJ1-5 | TRBV6-1 | NA | CASSEQGRSNQPQHF | TGTGCCAGCAGTGAACAGGGTAGGAGCAATCAGCCCCAGCATTTT
NA | TRBJ2-1 | TRBV7-9 | TRBD2 | CASSAAGPGEQFF | TGTGCCAGCAGCGCAGCGGGGCCCGGGGAGCAGTTCTTC
few | TRBJ2-1 | TRBV18 | TRBD2 | CASSSGLVGVNEQFF | TGTGCCAGCTCATCAGGACTAGTCGGGGTCAATGAGCAGTTCTTC
many | TRBJ2-7 | TRBV13 | NA | CASSPRDGFYEQYF | TGTGCCAGCAGCCCACGGGACGGATTTTACGAGCAGTACTTC
NA | TRBJ2-1 | TRBV15 | NA | CATSRERFNEQFF | TGTGCCACCAGCAGAGAGAGGTTCAATGAGCAGTTCTTC
many | TRBJ2-3 | TRBV2 | NA | CASKDWDYTDTQYF | TGTGCCAGCAAAGACTGGGATTACACAGATACGCAGTATTTT
NA | TRBJ2-5 | TRBV3-1 | NA | CASSQEAGNYETQYF | TGTGCCAGCAGTCAAGAGGCGGGGAACTATGAGACCCAGTACTTC
few | TRBJ2-7 | TRBV13 | TRBD1 | CASSLVGTGTYKQYF | TGTGCCAGCAGCTTGGTCGGGACAGGCACCTACAAGCAGTACTTC
few | TRBJ2-4 | TRBV5-1 | TRBD2 | CASSLEGLAVKTQYF | TGCGCCAGCAGCTTGGAGGGACTAGCGGTCAAAACCCAGTACTTC
NA | TRBJ2-5 | TRBV13 | TRBD1 | CASSSWDSPSTQETQYF | TGTGCCAGCAGCTCGTGGGACAGCCCCTCAACCCAAGAGACCCAGTACTTC
NA | TRBJ2-7 | TRBV6-1 | NA | CASSALGTTRTQYEQYF | TGTGCCAGCTCGGCTCTAGGAACCACCAGGACTCAATACGAGCAGTACTTC
few | TRBJ2-7 | TRBV12-3/TRBV12-4 | TRBD1 | CASSFGRGYSYEQYF | TGTGCCAGCAGTTTCGGCAGGGGGTATTCCTACGAGCAGTACTTC
few | TRBJ2-3 | TRBV28 | NA | CASSLFWIRADTQYF | TGTGCCAGCAGTTTATTTTGGATCAGGGCAGATACGCAGTATTTT
NA | TRBJ2-1 | TRBV15 | TRBD1 | CATSRGQGVGEGEQFF | TGTGCCACCAGCAGGGGACAGGGGGTAGGAGAAGGTGAGCAGTTCTTC
NA | TRBJ2-7 | TRBV30 | NA | CAWKGVGTYEQYF | TGTGCCTGGAAAGGTGTGGGCACCTACGAGCAGTACTTC
once | TRBJ2-1 | TRBV9 | TRBD1 | CASSYIGQGPTNEQFF | TGTGCCAGCAGCTACATAGGACAGGGACCTACCAATGAGCAGTTCTTC
few | TRBJ2-1 | TRBV29-1 | NA | CSVDGTSYGRREQFF | TGCAGCGTTGATGGGACTTCGTACGGGAGACGTGAGCAGTTCTTC
NA | TRBJ1-1 | TRBV29-1 | NA | CSVVYREGTEAFF | TGCAGCGTTGTCTACAGGGAGGGGACTGAAGCTTTCTTT
few | TRBJ2-7 | TRBV7-9 | NA | CASSPLDMSSYEQYF | TGTGCCAGCAGCCCCCTGGACATGAGCTCCTACGAGCAGTACTTC
few | TRBJ1-6 | TRBV9 | NA | CASSVEVDRSPLHF | TGTGCCAGCAGCGTAGAGGTGGATCGTTCACCCCTCCACTTT
once | TRBJ2-5 | TRBV25-1 | NA | CASSDQGLGKETQYF | TGTGCCAGCAGTGACCAAGGATTGGGGAAAGAGACCCAGTACTTC
NA | TRBJ1-1 | TRBV3-1 | TRBD1 | CASSQGTGPHNEAFF | TGTGCCAGCAGCCAAGGGACAGGCCCCCATAATGAAGCTTTCTTT
NA | TRBJ2-3 | TRBV27 | TRBD2 | CASSLVGLAGGTDTQYF | TGTGCCAGCAGTTTAGTGGGACTAGCGGGAGGCACAGATACGCAGTATTTT
few | TRBJ2-5 | TRBV10-2 | NA | CASPVTTETQYF | TGCGCCAGCCCGGTCACCACGGAGACCCAGTACTTC